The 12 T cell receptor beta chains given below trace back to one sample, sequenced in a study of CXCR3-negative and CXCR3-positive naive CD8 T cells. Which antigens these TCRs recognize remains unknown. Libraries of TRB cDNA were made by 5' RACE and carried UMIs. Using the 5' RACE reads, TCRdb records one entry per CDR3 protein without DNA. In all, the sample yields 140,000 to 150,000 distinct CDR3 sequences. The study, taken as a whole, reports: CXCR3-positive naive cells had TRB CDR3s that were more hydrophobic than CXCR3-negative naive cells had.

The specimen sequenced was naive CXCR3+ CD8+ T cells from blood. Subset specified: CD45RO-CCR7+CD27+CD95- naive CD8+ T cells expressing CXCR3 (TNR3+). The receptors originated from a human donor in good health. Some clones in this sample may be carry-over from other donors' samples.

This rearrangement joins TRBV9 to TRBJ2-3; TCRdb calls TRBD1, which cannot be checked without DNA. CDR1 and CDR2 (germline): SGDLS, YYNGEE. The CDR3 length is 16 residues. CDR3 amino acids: CASSEGTLDLFDTQYF. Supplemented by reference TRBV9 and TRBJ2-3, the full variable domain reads DSGVTQTPKHLITATGQRVTLRCSPRSGDLSVYWYQQSLDQGLQFLIQYYNGEERAKGNILERFSAQQFPDLHSELNLSSLELGDSALYFCASSEGTLDLFDTQYFGPGTRLTVL.

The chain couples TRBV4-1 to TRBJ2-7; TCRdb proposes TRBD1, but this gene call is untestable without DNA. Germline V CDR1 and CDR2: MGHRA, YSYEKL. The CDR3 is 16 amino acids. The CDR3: CASSQDQGGNSYEQYF.

The CDR3 here is CASSVGDSQSYEQYF. The chain employs TRBV9 and TRBJ2-7; lacking DNA, the TRBD1 call made by TCRdb goes unchecked. Germline CDR1 SGDLS, CDR2 YYNGEE. CDR3 length: 15 amino acids.

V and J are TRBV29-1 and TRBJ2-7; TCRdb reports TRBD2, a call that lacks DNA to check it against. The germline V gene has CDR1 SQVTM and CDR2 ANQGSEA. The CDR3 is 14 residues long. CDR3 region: CSVVASGAAYEQYF.

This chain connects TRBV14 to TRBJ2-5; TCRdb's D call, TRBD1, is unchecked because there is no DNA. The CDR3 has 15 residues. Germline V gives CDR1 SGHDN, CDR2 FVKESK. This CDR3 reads CASSQGPVGLGSQYF.

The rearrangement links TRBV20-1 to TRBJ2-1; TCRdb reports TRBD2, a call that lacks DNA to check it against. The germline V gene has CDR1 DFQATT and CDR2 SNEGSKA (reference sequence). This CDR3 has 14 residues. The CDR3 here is CSVPTSGRADEQFF.

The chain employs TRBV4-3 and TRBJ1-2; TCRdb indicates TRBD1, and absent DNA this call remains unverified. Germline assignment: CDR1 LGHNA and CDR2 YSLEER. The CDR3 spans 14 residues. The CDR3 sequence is CASSPGTGNYGYTF.

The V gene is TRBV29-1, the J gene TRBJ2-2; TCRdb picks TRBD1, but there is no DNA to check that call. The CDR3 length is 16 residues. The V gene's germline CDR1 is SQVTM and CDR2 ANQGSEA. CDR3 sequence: CSVVEDRGVETGELFF.

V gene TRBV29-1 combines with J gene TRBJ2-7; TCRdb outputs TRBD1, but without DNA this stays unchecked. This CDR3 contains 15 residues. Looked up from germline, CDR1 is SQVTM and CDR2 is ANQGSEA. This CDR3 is CSVEISGQISYEQYF.

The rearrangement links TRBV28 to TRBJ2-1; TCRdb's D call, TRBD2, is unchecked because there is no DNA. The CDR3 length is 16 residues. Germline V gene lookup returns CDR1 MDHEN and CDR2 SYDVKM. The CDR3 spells CASSIPLAAAYNEQFF.

CDR3 residues: CASGLAGGPSYNEQFF. The genes are TRBV27 and TRBJ2-1; TCRdb names TRBD2, which stays unverified in the absence of DNA. CDR3 length: 16 amino acids. Germline V gives CDR1 MNHEY, CDR2 SMNVEV (reference sequence).

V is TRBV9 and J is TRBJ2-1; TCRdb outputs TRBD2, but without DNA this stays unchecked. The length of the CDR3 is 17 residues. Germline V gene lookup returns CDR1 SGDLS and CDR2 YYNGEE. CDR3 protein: CASSVSGSGRLMGEQFF.